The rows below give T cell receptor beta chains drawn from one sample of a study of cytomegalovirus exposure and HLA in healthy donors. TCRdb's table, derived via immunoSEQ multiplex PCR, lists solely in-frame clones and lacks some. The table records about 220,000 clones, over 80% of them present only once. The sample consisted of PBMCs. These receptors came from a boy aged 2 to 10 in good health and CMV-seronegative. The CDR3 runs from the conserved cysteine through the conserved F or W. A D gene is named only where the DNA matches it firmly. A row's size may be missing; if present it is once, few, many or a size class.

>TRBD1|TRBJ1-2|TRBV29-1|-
TGCAGCGTTGACGCGGCCGGGACAGTCTTAAACTATGGCTACACCTTC
CSVDAAGTVLNYGYTF
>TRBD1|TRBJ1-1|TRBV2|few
TGTGCCAGCAGTGGGCAGGGGGGAACTGAAGCTTTCTTT
CASSGQGGTEAFF
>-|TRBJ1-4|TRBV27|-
TGTGCCAGCAGTCCCCACGGTCGAACGAATGAAAAACTGTTTTTT
CASSPHGRTNEKLFF
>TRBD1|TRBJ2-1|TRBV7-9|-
TGTGCCAGCAGCCGGGGACAGGACAATTACAATGAGCAGTTCTTC
CASSRGQDNYNEQFF
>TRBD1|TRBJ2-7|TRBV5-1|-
TGCGCCAGCAGCTATGGGGGGGGGACAGGGAACCCCTACGAGCAGTACTTC
CASSYGGGTGNPYEQYF
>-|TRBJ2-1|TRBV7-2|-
TGTGCCAGCAGCGAGGGAGTCCATGAGCAGTTCTTC
CASSEGVHEQFF
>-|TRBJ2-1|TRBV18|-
TGTGCCAGCTCACCACGTCAGGACAATGAGCAGTTCTTC
CASSPRQDNEQFF
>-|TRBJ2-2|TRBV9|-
TGTGCCAGCAGCGTCGGAGGGGCGGGATACACCGGGGAGCTGTTTTTT
CASSVGGAGYTGELFF
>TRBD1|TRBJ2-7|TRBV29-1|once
TGCAGCGTTGGTGACAGGGGGGGCGAGCAGTACTTC
CSVGDRGGEQYF
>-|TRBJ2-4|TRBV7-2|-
TGTGCCAGCAGCTACCGCGGTTACATTCAGTACTTC
CASSYRGYIQYF
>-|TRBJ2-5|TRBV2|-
TGTGCCAGCAGTGAATGGGCAAACCAAGAGACCCAGTACTTC
CASSEWANQETQYF
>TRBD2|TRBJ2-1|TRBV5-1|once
TGCGCCAGCAGCTGGGGGCCTAGCGGGGGGGCCTACAATGAGCAGTTCTTC
CASSWGPSGGAYNEQFF
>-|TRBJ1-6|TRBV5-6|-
TGTGCCAGCAGATCAGGACCCGGGAATAATTCACCCCTCCACTTT
CASRSGPGNNSPLHF
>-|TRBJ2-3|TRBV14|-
TGTGCCAGCAGCCAAGACGTCTACACAGATACGCAGTATTTT
CASSQDVYTDTQYF
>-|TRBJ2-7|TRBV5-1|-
TGCGCCAGCAGCTTCGACCGGGAGATGAACTACGAGCAGTACTTC
CASSFDREMNYEQYF
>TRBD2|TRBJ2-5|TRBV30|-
TGTGCCTGGAGTGTCTATAGGACTAGCGGGAGGGCAAGGGAGCAGTACTTC
CAWSVYRTSGRAREQYF
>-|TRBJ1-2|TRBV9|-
TGTGCCAGCAGCGTAGGAGATAACTATGGCTACACCTTC
CASSVGDNYGYTF
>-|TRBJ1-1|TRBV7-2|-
TGTGCCAGCAGCTTAGGGGCAGGGAACACTGAAGCTTTCTTT
CASSLGAGNTEAFF
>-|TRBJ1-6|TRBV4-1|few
TGCGCCAGCAGCCAAGATCGGGGATCACCCCTCCACTTT
CASSQDRGSPLHF
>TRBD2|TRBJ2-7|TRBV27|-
TGTGCCAGCAGTCTGGGGTTGCGGGAGGGCCAGAAGTCCTACGAGCAGTACTTC
CASSLGLREGQKSYEQYF
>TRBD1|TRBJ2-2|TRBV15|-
TGTGCCACCAGCATCAGACAGGGGAGTACCGGGGAGCTGTTTTTT
CATSIRQGSTGELFF
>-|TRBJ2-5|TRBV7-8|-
TGTGCCAGCAGCTTACGAGACTTCCAAGAGACCCAGTACTTC
CASSLRDFQETQYF
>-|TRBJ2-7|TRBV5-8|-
TGTGCCAGCAGCTTTTGGGCAGGGCTTTCCTACGAGCAGTACTTC
CASSFWAGLSYEQYF
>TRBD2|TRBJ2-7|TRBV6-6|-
TGTGCCAGCAGTTACTCGGCTAGCGGCCACTACGAGCAGTACTTC
CASSYSASGHYEQYF
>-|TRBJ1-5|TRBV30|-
TGTGCCTGGAGTGTGCAGGGAGGGCAGCCCCAGCATTTT
CAWSVQGGQPQHF
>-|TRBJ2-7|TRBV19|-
TGTGCCAGTAGTACCAACAGCTACGAGCAGTACTTC
CASSTNSYEQYF
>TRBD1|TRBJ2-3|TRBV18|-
TGTGCCAGCTCACCCCGGACAGGGATCACAGATACGCAGTATTTT
CASSPRTGITDTQYF
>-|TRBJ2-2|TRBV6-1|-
TGTGCCAGCAGTGATCAGGGAAAAACCGGGGAGCTGTTTTTT
CASSDQGKTGELFF
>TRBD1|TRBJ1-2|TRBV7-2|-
TGTGCCAGCAGCTTAACAGGGGGATATGGCTACACCTTC
CASSLTGGYGYTF
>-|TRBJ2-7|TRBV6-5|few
TGTGCCAGCAGTGGAGGGGACCGCTCCTACGAGCAGTACTTC
CASSGGDRSYEQYF
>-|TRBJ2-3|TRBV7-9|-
TGTGCCAGCAGCTTACTTTTCAGGGGCGCAGATACGCAGTATTTT
CASSLLFRGADTQYF
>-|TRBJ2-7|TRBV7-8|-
TGTGCCAGCGGCGGGCCTTTGGAGCAGTACTTC
CASGGPLEQYF
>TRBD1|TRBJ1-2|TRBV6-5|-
TGTGCCAGCAGTTCCCGGGACAGGGATGGTGGCTACACCTTC
CASSSRDRDGGYTF
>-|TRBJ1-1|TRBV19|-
TGTGCCAGTAGTATAGGGGGAGGGTATACTGAAGCTTTCTTT
CASSIGGGYTEAFF
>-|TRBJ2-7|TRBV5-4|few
TGTGCCAGCAGCCCCCGTGATAGCTCCTACGAGCAGTACTTC
CASSPRDSSYEQYF
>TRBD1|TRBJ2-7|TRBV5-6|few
TGTGCCAGCAGCTTCCTCCGGACAGGAGGCAACGAGCAGTACTTC
CASSFLRTGGNEQYF
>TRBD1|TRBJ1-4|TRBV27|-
TGTGCCAGCAGTTTACAGGGGGCCGCTAATGAAAAACTGTTTTTT
CASSLQGAANEKLFF
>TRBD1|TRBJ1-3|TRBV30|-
TGTGCCTGGTCAGCCGGACAGGTGGGGAATTTT
CAWSAGQVGNF